This TCR beta chain came from a study of T cell responses to AZD1222 COVID-19 vaccine. Second-dose schedules of about 4 or about 12 weeks were combined. Study conclusions and caveats: Mostly white British, mostly female donors; authors suggested clonal diversity may be underestimated.

V lost 0 bases to trimming and J lost 8 bases, with 18 bases between them. Per germline, CDR1 SGDLS and CDR2 YYNGEE. There are 16 residues in the CDR3. Details on this clone: What it binds is unknown.

Generated by immunoSEQ multiplex PCR, the TCRdb table keeps only in-frame clones and is missing some. The sample gives more than 85,000 clones, 85% to 95% of which show up once; 2.9% is in the top ten. The chain has TRBV9 and TRBJ1-3, with a tentative D call TRBD1 (5 bases). Sequences were derived from peripheral blood, sampled 28 days after the second AZD1222 dose. The clonotype comes from an adult who received the AZD1222 COVID-19 vaccine. CDR3 coding DNA: TGTGCCAGCAGCGTAGGACCCCAACAGGTTATACACACCATATATTTT. Translation gives CASSVGPQQVIHTIYF.